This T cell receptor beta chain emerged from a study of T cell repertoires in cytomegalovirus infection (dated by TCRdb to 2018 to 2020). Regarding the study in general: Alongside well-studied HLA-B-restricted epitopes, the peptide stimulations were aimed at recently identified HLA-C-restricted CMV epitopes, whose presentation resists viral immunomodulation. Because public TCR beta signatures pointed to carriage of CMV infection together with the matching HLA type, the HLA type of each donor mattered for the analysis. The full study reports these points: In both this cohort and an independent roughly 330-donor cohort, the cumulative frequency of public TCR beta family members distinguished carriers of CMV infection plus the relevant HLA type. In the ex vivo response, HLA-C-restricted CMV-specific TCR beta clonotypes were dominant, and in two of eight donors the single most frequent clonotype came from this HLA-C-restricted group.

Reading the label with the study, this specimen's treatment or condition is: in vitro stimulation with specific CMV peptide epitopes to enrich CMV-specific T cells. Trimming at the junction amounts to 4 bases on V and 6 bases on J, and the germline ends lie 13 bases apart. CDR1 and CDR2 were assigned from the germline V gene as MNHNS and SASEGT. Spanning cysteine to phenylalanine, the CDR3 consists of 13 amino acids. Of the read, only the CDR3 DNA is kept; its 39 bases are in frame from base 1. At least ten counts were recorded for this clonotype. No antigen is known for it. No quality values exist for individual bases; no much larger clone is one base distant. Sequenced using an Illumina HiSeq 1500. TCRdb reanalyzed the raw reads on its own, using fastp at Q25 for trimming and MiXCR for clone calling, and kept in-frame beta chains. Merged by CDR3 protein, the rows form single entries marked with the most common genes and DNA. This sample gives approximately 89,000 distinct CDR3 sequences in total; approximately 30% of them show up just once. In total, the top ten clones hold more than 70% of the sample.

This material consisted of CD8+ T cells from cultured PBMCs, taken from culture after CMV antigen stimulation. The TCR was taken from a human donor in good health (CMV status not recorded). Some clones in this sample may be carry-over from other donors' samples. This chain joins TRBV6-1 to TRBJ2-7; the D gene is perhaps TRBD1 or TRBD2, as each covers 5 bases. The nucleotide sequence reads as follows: TGTGCCAGCAGTGGACAGCCGGGGTCCGAGCAGTACTTC. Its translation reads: CASSGQPGSEQYF.